A single sample gave rise to the 28 T cell receptor beta chains below, sequenced in a study of PD-1 blockade in classical Hodgkin lymphoma. Profiled with immunoSEQ multiplex PCR; TCRdb holds only in-frame clones, not every one. The sample shows roughly 150,000 clones, approximately 72% of them seen only once. Exposure to brentuximab vedotin varied, and each patient had relapsed following autologous stem cell transplantation. Material: peripheral blood mononuclear cells (PBMCs), obtained before the second cycle of nivolumab. Receptors originate from a human donor with classical Hodgkin lymphoma.

The chain carries TRBV30 and TRBJ2-5; 7 nucleotides agree with TRBD2. CDR1 and CDR2 from the germline V gene are GTSNPN and SVGIG (reference sequence). V gave up 1 base and J gave up 4 bases; unmatched junction bases: 3. There are 13 residues in the CDR3. The DNA of the CDR3 is TGTGCCTGGAGTGCGACTAGCCGAGAGACCCAGTACTTC. Translating gives CAWSATSRETQYF.

The chain has TRBV25-1 and TRBJ1-2; weak D call: TRBD1 (5 bases). Deletions cut 2 bases from V and 6 bases from J, with 13 bases between. The germline gives CDR1 MGHDK, CDR2 SYGVNS. This CDR3 comprises 14 residues. The CDR3 loop is CASSERVVGDGYTF. The CDR3 coding sequence is TGTGCCAGCAGTGAACGGGTGGTAGGGGATGGCTACACCTTC.

The J gene is TRBJ2-4, the V gene TRBV19; D uncertain. Trimming left V 4 bases short and J 3 bases short, with 10 bases between. Germline CDR1 reads LNHDA; CDR2 reads SQIVND (reference sequence). This CDR3 region has 14 residues. CDR3 region: CASSTSTLKNIQYF. The CDR3 DNA sequence: TGTGCCAGTAGTACCTCTACTCTCAAAAACATTCAGTACTTC.

The chain is built from TRBV4-1 and TRBJ2-7; 9 bases align to TRBD1. Trimming took 1 base from V and 4 from J; bases not matched to a gene: 5. CDR3 length: 15 amino acids. Germline loops: CDR1 MGHRA, CDR2 YSYEKL. CDR3 region: CASSQGTGGTYEQYF. DNA for the CDR3: TGCGCCAGCAGCCAAGGAACAGGGGGCACGTACGAGCAGTACTTC.

This clone was counted a few times. The V call is TRBV7-9, the J call TRBJ1-1; no definite D call. Germline V gene sequence: CDR1 SEHNR, CDR2 FQNEAQ (reference sequence). The CDR3 loop spans 12 amino acids. Trimming took 8 bases from V and 2 from J, leaving 9 bases between them. The CDR3, as DNA: TGTGCCAGCGGGAGCGGAAACACTGAAGCTTTCTTT. Translation: CASGSGNTEAFF. The full variable domain, its missing parts supplied by reference TRBV7-9 and TRBJ1-1, is DTGVSQNPRHKITKRGQNVTFRCDPISEHNRLYWYRQTLGQGPEFLTYFQNEAQLEKSRLLSDRFSAERPKGSFSTLEIQRTEQGDSAMYLCASGSGNTEAFFGQGTRLTVV.

The table lists this clone with a few counts. The chain joins TRBV7-5 to TRBJ1-6. TRBV7-5 is assigned pseudogene status. This CDR3 contains 16 residues. CDR3 amino acids: CARRPLGRQKNSPLHF. The CDR3 nucleotides are TGTGCCAGAAGACCACTAGGTCGGCAGAAAAATTCACCCCTCCACTTT.

This clone showed up just once. V and J are TRBV2 and TRBJ1-2; D unresolved. The CDR3 totals 15 residues. Germline-derived CDR1 and CDR2 are SNHLY and FYNNEI. The V gene lost 4 bases and the J gene lost 4 bases, with 16 bases spanning the gap. CDR3 sequence: CASSAGQRSGYGYTF. In DNA form, the CDR3 reads TGTGCCAGCAGTGCCGGGCAGAGGTCTGGCTATGGCTACACCTTC.

The V and J genes are TRBV7-7 and TRBJ2-7; D ambiguous. V shed 4 bases and J shed 4 bases, with 14 bases lying between them. Germline CDR1 SSHAT, CDR2 FNYEAQ (reference sequence). This CDR3 has 14 residues. Here the CDR3 reads CASSSHNFTYEQYF. The DNA of the CDR3 is TGTGCCAGCAGCTCCCACAACTTTACATACGAGCAGTACTTC.

The rearrangement uses TRBV9 and TRBJ2-1, with a possible D match to TRBD2 (6 bases). Germline CDR1 and CDR2: SGDLS and YYNGEE. V lost 4 bases and J lost 8, with 13 bases in between. The length of the CDR3 is 13 residues. CDR3 nucleotides: TGTGCCAGCAGCCCGGGGGATGGGGATGAGCAGTTCTTC. This codes for CASSPGDGDEQFF.

Comment on this clone: Germline and junction disagree at one end, which may indicate a read error. The chain carries TRBV5-4 and TRBJ2-1; 7 nucleotides align to TRBD2. In germline, CDR1 is SGHNT, CDR2 YYREEE (reference sequence). This CDR3 region has 10 residues. CDR3: CASSGGGTVF. DNA of the CDR3: TGTGCCAGCTCTGGCGGGGGTACGGTCTTC.

The V call is TRBV6-6, the J call TRBJ1-4; D might be TRBD1 (6 bases). From germline, CDR1 is MNHNY and CDR2 SVGAGI (reference sequence). The CDR3 runs 14 residues. V gave up 6 bases and J gave up 3 bases, with 11 bases separating them. The CDR3 DNA reads as TGTGCCAGCAGGAGGACAGTACCTAATGAAAAACTGTTTTTT. The encoded protein is CASRRTVPNEKLFF.

The chain employs TRBV18 and TRBJ1-3; 10 bases are a match to TRBD1. The length of the CDR3 is 18 residues. Germline V lookup: CDR1 KGHSH, CDR2 LQKENI. V lost 2 bases, J lost 0 bases, and 7 bases stayed unmatched. Written as DNA, the CDR3 is TGTGCCAGCTCACCATCCGGGACAGGGGTGTTCTCTGGAAACACCATATATTTT. Its protein product is CASSPSGTGVFSGNTIYF.

The chain carries TRBV7-6 and TRBJ2-1; 11 bases are a match to TRBD2. The CDR3 spans 20 residues. The germline CDR1 and CDR2 sequences are SGHVS and FNYEAQ. V was pared by 0 bases and J by 9 bases, with 19 bases of the junction left unmatched. The CDR3 protein is CASSLALATSGIYNVGEQFF. CDR3 nucleotides: TGTGCCAGCAGCTTAGCGCTGGCGACTAGCGGGATATATAACGTGGGTGAGCAGTTCTTC.

V usage is TRBV14 and J usage is TRBJ2-4; TRBD2 matches at 10 bases. This CDR3 spans 15 amino acids. Germline V lookup: CDR1 SGHDN, CDR2 FVKESK. V gave up 4 bases and J gave up 6 bases; unmatched junction bases: 6. CDR3 in amino acids: CASSPSGSAANIQYF. CDR3 DNA: TGTGCCAGCAGCCCTAGCGGGAGTGCGGCAAACATTCAGTACTTC.

The chain is built from TRBV18 and TRBJ1-3, with TRBD1 identical over 9 bases. Germline trimming cut 4 bases from V and 3 bases from J; bases unmatched to any gene: 7. Germline CDR1 KGHSH, CDR2 LQKENI. This CDR3 region has 16 residues. CDR3 DNA: TGTGCCAGCTCACTGCCCGGGACAGGGCTTGGAAACACCATATATTTT. Translated, it gives CASSLPGTGLGNTIYF.

The J gene is TRBJ2-6, the V gene TRBV7-9; unclear D gene. Germline CDR1 is SEHNR and CDR2 is FQNEAQ (reference sequence). V was cut by 2 bases and J by 4 bases, with 3 bases left in between. The CDR3 is 13 residues long. Written as DNA, the CDR3 is TGTGCCAGCAGCTTATTAGGGGCCAACGTCCTGACTTTC. Residues: CASSLLGANVLTF.

This clone has a single count. V usage is TRBV6-5 and J usage is TRBJ1-2, with TRBD1 identical over 8 bases. The CDR3 has 15 amino acids. Losses at the gene ends were 0 bases for V and 5 bases for J; bases not matched to a gene: 5. From germline, CDR1 is MNHEY and CDR2 SVGAGI. The CDR3: CASSYSNRGLYGYTF. The DNA for the CDR3 is TGTGCCAGCAGTTACTCGAACAGGGGGTTGTATGGCTACACCTTC.

The V call is TRBV6-5, the J call TRBJ2-7; 10 bases map to TRBD1. With V trimmed by 6 bases and J by 5 bases, 7 bases remained unmatched. CDR3 size: 14 residues. Germline V gene lookup returns CDR1 MNHEY and CDR2 SVGAGI. CDR3 residues: CASSPRTGGHEQYF. In DNA, the CDR3 is TGTGCCAGCAGCCCAAGGACAGGGGGTCACGAGCAGTACTTC.

The CDR3 region is CASSLPLAGWSTDTQYF. DNA for the CDR3: TGTGCCAGCAGCTTACCCTTAGCGGGGTGGAGCACAGATACGCAGTATTTT. This chain links TRBV7-2 with TRBJ2-3; 8 bases align to TRBD2. Germline-derived CDR1 and CDR2 are SGHTA and FQGNSA. This CDR3 is 17 amino acids long. V shed 2 bases and J 0 bases; nucleotides not matched to a gene: 7.

This clone was observed a single time. The chain is built from TRBV9 and TRBJ2-7; D perhaps matches TRBD2 (6 bases). V lost 0 bases to trimming and J lost 3 bases, with 10 bases between them. Per germline, CDR1 SGDLS and CDR2 YYNGEE. The CDR3 spans 14 residues. CDR3 region: CASSVGREDYEQYF. CDR3 DNA sequence: TGTGCCAGCAGCGTAGGGAGGGAGGACTACGAGCAGTACTTC.

V usage is TRBV30 and J usage is TRBJ1-2; 10 nucleotides match TRBD1. CDR3 length: 13 residues. Germline CDR1 GTSNPN, CDR2 SVGIG (reference sequence). V lost 8 bases to trimming and J lost 6 bases; unmatched junction nucleotides: 9. Written as DNA, the CDR3 is TGTGCCGGTCTACCGGGACAGGGGCATGGCTACACCTTC. It is translated as CAGLPGQGHGYTF.

With regard to this clone: The same CDR3 arises from other DNA sequences in this sample as well. This chain uses TRBV9 with TRBJ2-3; D is unclear. V lost 0 bases and J lost 4, with 6 bases in between. Germline values: CDR1 SGDLS, CDR2 YYNGEE. The CDR3 totals 13 residues. The CDR3 coding sequence is TGTGCCAGCAGCGTAGAGGGTGCAGATACGCAGTATTTT. Translating gives CASSVEGADTQYF.

This clone was picked up a small number of times. The chain is built from TRBV6-6 and TRBJ2-7; weak D call: TRBD1 (5 bases). CDR1 and CDR2 (germline): MNHNY, SVGAGI (reference sequence). V gave up 9 bases and J gave up 6 bases, with 9 bases separating them. There are 10 residues in the CDR3. CDR3 DNA: TGTGCCAGTCAGGGTTTCGAGCAGTACTTC. It translates to CASQGFEQYF.

This clone was observed once. This specimen includes other DNA sequences encoding the same CDR3. The chain joins TRBV6-5 to TRBJ1-5; 10 bases are a match to TRBD1. This CDR3 is 15 amino acids long. In germline, CDR1 is MNHEY, CDR2 SVGAGI. Germline trimming cut 6 bases from V and 1 base from J; bases unmatched to any gene: 3. CDR3: CASRRDRGSNQPQHF. CDR3 DNA: TGTGCCAGCAGAAGGGACAGGGGCAGCAATCAGCCCCAGCATTTT.

This sequence joins TRBV23-1 and TRBJ2-5; TRBD2 agrees at 11 bases. TRBV23-1 is classed as an ORF, of uncertain function. The CDR3 contains 15 residues. Trimming removed 8 bases from V and 2 bases from J; junction bases left unmatched: 7. The CDR3 is CASGLLAGVQETQYF. The CDR3 DNA follows: TGCGCCAGCGGACTACTAGCGGGGGTTCAAGAGACCCAGTACTTC.

J is TRBJ2-1 and V is TRBV6-6; D tentatively fits TRBD1 or TRBD2 (5 bases each). The V and J ends lost 9 bases and 3 bases respectively, with 12 bases between them. The CDR3 runs to 13 residues. Germline CDR1 and CDR2: MNHNY and SVGAGI (reference sequence). The CDR3 coding sequence is TGTGCCAGTACGGGACGCCGCTACAATGAGCAGTTCTTC. This codes for CASTGRRYNEQFF.

The CDR3 DNA follows: TGTGCCAGCAGTGATGGGGGACAAGAGACCCAGTACTTC. Its protein is CASSDGGQETQYF. The J gene is TRBJ2-5, the V gene TRBV25-1; tentatively, D is TRBD1 or TRBD2 (5 bases each). V was clipped by 3 bases and J by 2 bases, with 7 bases between them. The CDR3 covers 13 residues. Germline V gene data show CDR1 as MGHDK and CDR2 as SYGVNS.

The V call is TRBV11-3, the J call TRBJ2-7; D perhaps matches TRBD1 (7 bases). The CDR3 is 13 amino acids. From germline, CDR1 is SGHNT and CDR2 YENEEA. V lost 4 bases to trimming and J lost 5 bases, with 12 bases between them. CDR3 DNA sequence: TGTGCCAGCAGCTCAGGGGGGATACACGAGCAGTACTTC. The encoded protein is CASSSGGIHEQYF. Together with reference TRBV11-3 and TRBJ2-7, the CDR3 gives the full variable domain: EAGVVQSPRYKIIEKKQPVAFWCNPISGHNTLYWYLQNLGQGPELLIRYENEEAVDDSQLPKDRFSAERLKGVDSTLKIQPAELGDSAVYLCASSSGGIHEQYFGPGTRLTVT.